Reported below is one TCR beta chain. Its antigen is not known. The sample belongs to a study of cytomegalovirus exposure and HLA in healthy donors. Study-wide results and caveats: TCR beta sequences reportedly predicted the HLA-A and HLA-B alleles of most subjects accurately.

CDR1 SGDLS and CDR2 YYNGEE come from the germline V gene. This CDR3 has 14 residues. Trimming removed 2 bases from V and 0 bases from J, with 8 bases in between. The PCR employed 60 Vbeta primers together with 13 Jbeta primers. Some clones are missing from TCRdb's copy, which holds only in-frame ones; the method was immunoSEQ multiplex PCR. The data contain under 150,000 clones, about 78% of them singletons. The specimen was PBMCs. This clonotype was sampled from a woman aged 30 to 39 in good health and CMV-seropositive. This chain links TRBV9 with TRBJ1-1, with a weak D call TRBD1 (6 bases). CDR3 sequence reads: CASSVRTVNTEAFF. The DNA for the CDR3 is TGTGCCAGCAGCGTTAGGACAGTGAACACTGAAGCTTTCTTT.